The T cell receptor (beta chain) described here comes from a study of Ad26.COV2.S vaccination and SARS-CoV-2 variants. The treatment is: around 19 received Ad26.COV2.S at low or high dose, single or two shots; roughly five received placebo; per-sample allocation not given. Sampling happened 63 days after the first vaccine or placebo injection. As for this clone: A read error may account for a junction end that differs from germline.

The CDR3 runs to 17 residues. The germline CDR1 and CDR2 sequences are SGHDT and YYEEEE. Using immunoSEQ multiplex PCR, the repertoire was profiled, and TCRdb retains in-frame clones only, with some absent. Of roughly 400,000 clones listed, around 91% are singletons. The sample consisted of peripheral blood, taken in a trial of Ad26.COV2.S vaccine versus placebo. The gene calls are TRBV5-6 and TRBJ2-7; D is tentatively TRBD1 or TRBD2 (6 bases each). This receptor was taken from a person aged 18 to 65 who received the Ad26.COV2.S COVID-19 vaccine or a placebo. CDR3 DNA sequence: TGTGCCAGCAGCTTGTTCTTGTCGGTCCGGGGGCAAGGTCCGTGGCGGTTC. Its protein is CASSLFLSVRGQGPWRF.